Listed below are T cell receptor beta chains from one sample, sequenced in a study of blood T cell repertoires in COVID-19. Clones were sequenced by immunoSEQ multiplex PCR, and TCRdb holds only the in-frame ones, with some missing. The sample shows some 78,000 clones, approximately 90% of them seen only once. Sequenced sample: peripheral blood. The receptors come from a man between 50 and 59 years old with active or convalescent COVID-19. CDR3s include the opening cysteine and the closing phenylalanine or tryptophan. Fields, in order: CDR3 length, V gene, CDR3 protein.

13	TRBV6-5	CASSRGSATEQYF
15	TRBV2	CASSSTGGSNYGYTF
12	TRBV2	CASSGEQDTIYF
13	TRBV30	CAWTKGALQPQHF
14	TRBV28	CASSQSAGPDTQYF
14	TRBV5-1	CASSFGTGGTEAFF
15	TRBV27	CASSSIGQGTGELFF
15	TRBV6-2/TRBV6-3	CASSLSGRGPYEQYF
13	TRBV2	CASGAEHNSPLHF
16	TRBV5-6	CASSLRNRGNTGELFF
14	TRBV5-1	CASSLAGQYDIQYF
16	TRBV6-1	CASSEVWTGAYNEQFF
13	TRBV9	CASSAGGLETQYF
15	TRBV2	CASSDWTGVHNEQFF
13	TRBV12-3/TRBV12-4	CASSLQGGQPQHF
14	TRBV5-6	CASSLGQGVYGYTF
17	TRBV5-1	CASSFEGGQGGGDEQFF
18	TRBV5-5	CASSLRQGTFAGTYEQYF
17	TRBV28	CASSFGASGRGHNEQFF
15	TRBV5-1	CASRRSGGFTGELFF
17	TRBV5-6	CASSLEWRGGDTGELFF
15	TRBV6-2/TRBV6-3	CASRPTGVAKNIQYF
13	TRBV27	CASSRDRSREAFF
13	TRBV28	CAVRRTGTGELFF
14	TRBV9	CASSVGVLGYEQYF
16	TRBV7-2	CASSSPTGTGPYGYTF
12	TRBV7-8	CASSIGGGTQYF
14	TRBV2	CASRGTGWGSPLHF
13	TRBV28	CASMIEGVYGYTF
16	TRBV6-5	CASSYSLASFSYEQYF
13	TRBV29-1	CSVAGTAWYEQYF
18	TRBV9	CASSPRTGGSQRYTEAFF
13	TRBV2	CASGGTAYNEQFF
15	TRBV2	CASSELGLAKDTQYF
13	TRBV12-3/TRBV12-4	CASKGPTGVRLFF
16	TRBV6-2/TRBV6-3	CASSYFGDGYGNTIYF
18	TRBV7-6	CASSLEVQGPLNNSPLHF
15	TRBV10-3	CAISERGDRATEAFF
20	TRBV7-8	CASSSVTENRLAEVPYEQYF
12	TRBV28	CASISHSNEQFF
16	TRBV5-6	CASTVNQGVHTGELFF
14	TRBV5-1	CASSFRRAAHGYTF
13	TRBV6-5	CASSPGVGNTIYF
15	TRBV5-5	CASSPDGGIRNEQFF